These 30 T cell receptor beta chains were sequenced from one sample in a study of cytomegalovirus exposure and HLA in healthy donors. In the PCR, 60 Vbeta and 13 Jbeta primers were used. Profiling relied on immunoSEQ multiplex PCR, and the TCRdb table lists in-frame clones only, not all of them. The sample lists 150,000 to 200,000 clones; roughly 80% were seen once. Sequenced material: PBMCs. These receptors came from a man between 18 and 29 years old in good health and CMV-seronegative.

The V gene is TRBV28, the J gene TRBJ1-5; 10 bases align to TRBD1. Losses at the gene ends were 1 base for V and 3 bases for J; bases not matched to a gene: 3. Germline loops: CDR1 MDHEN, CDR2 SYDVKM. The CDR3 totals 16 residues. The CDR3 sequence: CASSLSGQGDNQPQHF. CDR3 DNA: TGTGCCAGCAGTTTATCTGGACAGGGGGACAATCAGCCCCAGCATTTT.

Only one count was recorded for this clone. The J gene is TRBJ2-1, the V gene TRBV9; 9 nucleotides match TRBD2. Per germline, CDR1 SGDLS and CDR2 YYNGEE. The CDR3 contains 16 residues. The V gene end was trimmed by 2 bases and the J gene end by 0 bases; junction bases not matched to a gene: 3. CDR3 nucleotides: TGTGCCAGCAGCGTTGGCGGGGGGGCCTCCTACAATGAGCAGTTCTTC. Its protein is CASSVGGGASYNEQFF.

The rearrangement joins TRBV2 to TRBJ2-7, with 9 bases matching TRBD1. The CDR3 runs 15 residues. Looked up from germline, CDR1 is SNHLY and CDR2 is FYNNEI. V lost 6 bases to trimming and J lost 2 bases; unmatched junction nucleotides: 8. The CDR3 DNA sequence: TGTGCCAGCAGAACCGGGACAGGGACTACCTACGAGCAGTACTTC. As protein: CASRTGTGTTYEQYF.

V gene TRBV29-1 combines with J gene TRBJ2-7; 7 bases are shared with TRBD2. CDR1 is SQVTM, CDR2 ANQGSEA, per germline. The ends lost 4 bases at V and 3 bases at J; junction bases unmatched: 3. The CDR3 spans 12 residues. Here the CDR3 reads CSVGGGLYEQYF. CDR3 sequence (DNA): TGCAGCGTTGGGGGAGGGCTCTACGAGCAGTACTTC.

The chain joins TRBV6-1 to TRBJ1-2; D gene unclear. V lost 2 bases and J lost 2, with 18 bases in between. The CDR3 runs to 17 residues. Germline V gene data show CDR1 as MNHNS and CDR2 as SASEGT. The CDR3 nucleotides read TGTGCCAGCAGTGAACCCTATAAAAGACACCCCAACTATGGCTACACCTTC. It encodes CASSEPYKRHPNYGYTF.

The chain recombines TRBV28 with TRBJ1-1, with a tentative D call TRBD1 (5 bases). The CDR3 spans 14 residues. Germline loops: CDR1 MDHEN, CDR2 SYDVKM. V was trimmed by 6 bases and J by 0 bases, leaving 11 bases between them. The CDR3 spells CASSGGVMNTEAFF. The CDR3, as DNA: TGTGCCAGCAGCGGAGGGGTGATGAACACTGAAGCTTTCTTT.

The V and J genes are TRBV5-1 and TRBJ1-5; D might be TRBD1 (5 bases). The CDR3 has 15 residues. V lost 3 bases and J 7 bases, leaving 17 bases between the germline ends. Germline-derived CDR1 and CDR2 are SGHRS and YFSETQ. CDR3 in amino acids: CASSSAGPAGQPQHF. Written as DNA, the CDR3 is TGCGCCAGCAGCTCCGCGGGGCCAGCAGGACAGCCCCAGCATTTT.

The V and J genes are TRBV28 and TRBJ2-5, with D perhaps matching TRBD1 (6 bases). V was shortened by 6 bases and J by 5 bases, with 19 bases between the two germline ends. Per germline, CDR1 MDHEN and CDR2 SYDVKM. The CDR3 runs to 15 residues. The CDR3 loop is CASSRGRIRGETQYF. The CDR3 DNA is TGTGCCAGCAGCCGTGGCCGGATCAGGGGTGAGACCCAGTACTTC.

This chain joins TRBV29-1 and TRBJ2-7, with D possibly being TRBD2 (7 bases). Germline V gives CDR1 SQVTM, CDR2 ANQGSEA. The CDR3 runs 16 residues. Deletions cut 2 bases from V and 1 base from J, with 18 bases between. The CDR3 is CSVEPELGGLSYEQYF. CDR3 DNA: TGCAGCGTTGAACCCGAATTGGGGGGGCTGTCCTACGAGCAGTACTTC.

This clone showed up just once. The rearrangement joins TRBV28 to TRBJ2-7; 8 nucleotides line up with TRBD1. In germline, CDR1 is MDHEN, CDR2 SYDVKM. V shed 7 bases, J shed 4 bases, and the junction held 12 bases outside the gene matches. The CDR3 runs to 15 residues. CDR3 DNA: TGTGCCAGCAACTCCCCCGGGACAGGCTCTTACGAGCAGTACTTC. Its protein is CASNSPGTGSYEQYF.

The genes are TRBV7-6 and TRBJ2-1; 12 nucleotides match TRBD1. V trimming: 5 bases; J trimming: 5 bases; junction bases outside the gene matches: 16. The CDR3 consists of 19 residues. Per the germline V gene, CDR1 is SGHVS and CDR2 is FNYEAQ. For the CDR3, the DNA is TGTGCCAGCAGCCCCCGGGACAGGGGGCAGGTAGGCTCGGACAATGAGCAGTTCTTC. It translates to CASSPRDRGQVGSDNEQFF.

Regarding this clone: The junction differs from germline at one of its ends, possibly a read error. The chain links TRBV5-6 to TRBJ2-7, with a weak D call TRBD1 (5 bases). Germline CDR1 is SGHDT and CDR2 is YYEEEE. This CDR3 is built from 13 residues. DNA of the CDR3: TGTGCCACCAGCTGGGGCCTCTCCTACGAGCAGTACTTC. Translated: CATSWGLSYEQYF. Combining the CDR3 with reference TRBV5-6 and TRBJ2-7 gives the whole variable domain DAGVTQSPTHLIKTRGQQVTLRCSPKSGHDTVSWYQQALGQGPQFIFQYYEEEERQRGNFPDRFSGHQFPNYSSELNVNALLLGDSALYLCATSWGLSYEQYFGPGTRLTVT.

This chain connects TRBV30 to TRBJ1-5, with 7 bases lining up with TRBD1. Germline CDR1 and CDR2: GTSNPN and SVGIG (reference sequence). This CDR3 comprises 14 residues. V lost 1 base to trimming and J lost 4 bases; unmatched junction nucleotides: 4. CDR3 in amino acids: CAWSGGGRNQPQHF. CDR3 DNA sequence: TGTGCCTGGAGTGGAGGGGGCCGGAATCAGCCCCAGCATTTT.

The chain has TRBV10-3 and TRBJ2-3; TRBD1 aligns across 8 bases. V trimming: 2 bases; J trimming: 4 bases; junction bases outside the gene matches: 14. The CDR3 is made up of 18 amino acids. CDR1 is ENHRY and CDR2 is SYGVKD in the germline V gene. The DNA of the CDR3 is TGTGCCATCAGTGAGCCCCGTTGGGGACAGGAAGTATCAGATACGCAGTATTTT. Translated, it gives CAISEPRWGQEVSDTQYF.

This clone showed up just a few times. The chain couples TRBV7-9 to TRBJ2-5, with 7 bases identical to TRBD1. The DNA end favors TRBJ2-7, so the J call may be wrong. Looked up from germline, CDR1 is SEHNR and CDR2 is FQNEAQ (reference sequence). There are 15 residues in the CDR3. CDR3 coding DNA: TGTGCCAGCAGTCCAGGGGGTAAATATCCCTACGAGCAGTACTTC. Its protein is CASSPGGKYPYEQYF.

The CDR3 bases are TGTGCCAGCAGCTCTCGGGACAGGCCGAACACTGAAGCTTTCTTT. This gives the protein CASSSRDRPNTEAFF. The chain uses TRBV7-9 and TRBJ1-1, with 8 bases aligning to TRBD1. Per germline, CDR1 SEHNR and CDR2 FQNEAQ (reference sequence). The CDR3 runs 15 residues. Unmatched junction bases numbered 5, after V lost 4 bases and J lost 1 base.

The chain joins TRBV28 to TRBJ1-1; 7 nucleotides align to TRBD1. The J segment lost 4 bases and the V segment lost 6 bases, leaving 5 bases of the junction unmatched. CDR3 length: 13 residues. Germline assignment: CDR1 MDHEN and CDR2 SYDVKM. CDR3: CASRSTGATEAFF. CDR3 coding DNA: TGTGCCAGCAGATCAACAGGGGCCACTGAAGCTTTCTTT.

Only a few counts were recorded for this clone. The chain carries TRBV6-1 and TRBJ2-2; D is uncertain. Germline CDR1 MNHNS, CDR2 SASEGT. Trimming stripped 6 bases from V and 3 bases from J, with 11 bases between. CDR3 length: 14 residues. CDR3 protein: CASSFSTDTGELFF. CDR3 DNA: TGTGCCAGCAGCTTTAGCACGGACACCGGGGAGCTGTTTTTT.

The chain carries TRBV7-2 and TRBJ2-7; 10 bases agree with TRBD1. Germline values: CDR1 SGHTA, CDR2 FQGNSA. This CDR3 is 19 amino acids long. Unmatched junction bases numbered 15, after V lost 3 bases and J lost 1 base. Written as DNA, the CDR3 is TGTGCCAGCAGCTTTACCGGGACAGGGGTGGGCGGGGTTTCCTACGAGCAGTACTTC. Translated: CASSFTGTGVGGVSYEQYF.

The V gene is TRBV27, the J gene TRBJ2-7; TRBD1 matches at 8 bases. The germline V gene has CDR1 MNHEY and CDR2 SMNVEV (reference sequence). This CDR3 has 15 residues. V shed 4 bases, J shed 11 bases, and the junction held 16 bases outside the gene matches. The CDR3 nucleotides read TGTGCCAGCAGTTCTCCCGGGACAGGCCTTTTTTTGGAGTACTTC. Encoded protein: CASSSPGTGLFLEYF.

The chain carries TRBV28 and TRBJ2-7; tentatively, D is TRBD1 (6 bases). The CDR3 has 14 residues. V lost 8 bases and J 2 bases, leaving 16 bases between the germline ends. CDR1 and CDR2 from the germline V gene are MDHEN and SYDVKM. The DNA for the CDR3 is TGTGCCAGCGCAGGAGGACAGTTCCCCTACGAGCAGTACTTC. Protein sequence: CASAGGQFPYEQYF.

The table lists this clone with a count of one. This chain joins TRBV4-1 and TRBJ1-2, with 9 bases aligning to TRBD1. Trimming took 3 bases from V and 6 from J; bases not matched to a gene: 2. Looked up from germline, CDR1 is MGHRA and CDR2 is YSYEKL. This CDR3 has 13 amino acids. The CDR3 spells CASSQGQGDGYTF. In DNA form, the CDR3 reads TGCGCCAGCAGCCAGGGACAGGGTGATGGCTACACCTTC.

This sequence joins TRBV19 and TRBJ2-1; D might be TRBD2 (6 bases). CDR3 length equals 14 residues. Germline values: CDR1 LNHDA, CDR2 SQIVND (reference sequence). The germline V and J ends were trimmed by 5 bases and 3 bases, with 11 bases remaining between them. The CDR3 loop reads CASSQGGDYNEQFF. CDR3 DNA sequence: TGTGCCAGTAGTCAGGGCGGGGACTACAATGAGCAGTTCTTC.

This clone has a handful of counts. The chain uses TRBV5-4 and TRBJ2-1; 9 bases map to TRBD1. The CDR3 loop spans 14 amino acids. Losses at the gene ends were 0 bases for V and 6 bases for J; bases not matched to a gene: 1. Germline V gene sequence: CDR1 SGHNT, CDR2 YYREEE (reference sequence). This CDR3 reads CASSLGGQGNEQFF. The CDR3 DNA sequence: TGTGCCAGCAGCTTGGGGGGACAGGGCAATGAGCAGTTCTTC. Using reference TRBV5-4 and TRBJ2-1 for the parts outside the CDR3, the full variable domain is ETGVTQSPTHLIKTRGQQVTLRCSSQSGHNTVSWYQQALGQGPQFIFQYYREEENGRGNFPPRFSGLQFPNYSSELNVNALELDDSALYLCASSLGGQGNEQFFGPGTRLTVL.

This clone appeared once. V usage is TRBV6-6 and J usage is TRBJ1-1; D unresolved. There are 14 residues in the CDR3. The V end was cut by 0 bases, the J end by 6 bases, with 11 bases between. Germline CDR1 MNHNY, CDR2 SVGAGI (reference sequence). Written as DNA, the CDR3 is TGTGCCAGCAGTTACTCTTCGAGCCGTCCTGAAGCTTTCTTT. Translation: CASSYSSSRPEAFF.

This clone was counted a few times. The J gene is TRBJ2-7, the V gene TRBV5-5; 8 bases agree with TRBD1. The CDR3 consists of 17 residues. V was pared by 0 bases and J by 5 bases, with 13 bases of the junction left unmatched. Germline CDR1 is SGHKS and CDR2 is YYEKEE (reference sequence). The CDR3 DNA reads TGTGCCAGCAGCTTGGAATGGGTAGGCAGGGGGCTCCACGAGCAGTACTTC. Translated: CASSLEWVGRGLHEQYF. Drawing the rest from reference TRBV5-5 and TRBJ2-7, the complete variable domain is DAGVTQSPTHLIKTRGQQVTLRCSPISGHKSVSWYQQVLGQGPQFIFQYYEKEERGRGNFPDRFSARQFPNYSSELNVNALLLGDSALYLCASSLEWVGRGLHEQYFGPGTRLTVT.

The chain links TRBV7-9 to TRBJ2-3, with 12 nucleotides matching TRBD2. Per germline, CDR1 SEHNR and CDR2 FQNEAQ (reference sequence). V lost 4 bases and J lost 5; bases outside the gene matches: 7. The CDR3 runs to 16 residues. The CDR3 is CASSSRLAGEGDTQYF. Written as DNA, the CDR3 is TGTGCCAGCAGCTCTAGACTAGCGGGAGAGGGAGATACGCAGTATTTT.

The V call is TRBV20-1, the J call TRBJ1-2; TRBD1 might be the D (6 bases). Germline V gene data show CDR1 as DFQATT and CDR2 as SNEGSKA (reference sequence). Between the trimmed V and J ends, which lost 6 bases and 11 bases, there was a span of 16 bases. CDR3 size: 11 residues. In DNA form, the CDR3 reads TGCAGTGCCTCGCCGGGACACCTTTACACCTTC. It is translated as CSASPGHLYTF.

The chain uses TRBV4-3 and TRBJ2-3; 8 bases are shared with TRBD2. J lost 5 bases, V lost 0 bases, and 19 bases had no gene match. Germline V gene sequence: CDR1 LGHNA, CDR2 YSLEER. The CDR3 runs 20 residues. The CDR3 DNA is TGCGCCAGCAGCCAAGAGGGGAGTGCGGCGCCTAGCGGGTTTGGAGATACGCAGTATTTT. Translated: CASSQEGSAAPSGFGDTQYF.

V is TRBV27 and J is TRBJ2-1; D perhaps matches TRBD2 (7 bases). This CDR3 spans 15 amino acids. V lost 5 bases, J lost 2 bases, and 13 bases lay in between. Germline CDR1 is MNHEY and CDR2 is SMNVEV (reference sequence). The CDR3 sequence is CASSRGGAAYNEQFF. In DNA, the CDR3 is TGTGCCAGCAGTCGAGGGGGGGCCGCCTACAATGAGCAGTTCTTC.